Listed below are T cell receptor beta chains from one sample, sequenced in a study of graft-versus-host responses after intestinal transplantation. Some clones are missing from TCRdb's copy, which holds only in-frame ones; the method was immunoSEQ multiplex PCR. The sample has some 14,000 clones, over 75% seen once; the top ten hold 6% to 7%. The material sequenced was bone marrow, taken approximately 120 days after intestinal transplantation. The receptor set was obtained from a human patient who received an intestinal transplant, so some T cells may come from the graft donor. Each CDR3 is given with its conserved first and last residue. A D gene is named only where the DNA matches it firmly. The size of a clone is reported for some rows only, either as once, few or many, or as a class for expanded clones.

d_gene | abundance | j_gene | v_gene | CDR3nt | CDR3aa
TRBD1 | few | TRBJ1-5 | TRBV28 | TGTGCCAGCAGTTTAGACAGGGGCAATCAGCCCCAGCATTTT | CASSLDRGNQPQHF
. | . | TRBJ1-4 | TRBV4-1 | TGCGCCAGCAGCCAAGGGAGGCAGAATGAAAAACTGTTTTTT | CASSQGRQNEKLFF
TRBD2 | . | TRBJ2-1 | TRBV27 | TGTGCCAGCAGTGTCCTCGTCGCGGGAGACAATGAGCAGTTCTTC | CASSVLVAGDNEQFF
. | . | TRBJ1-2 | TRBV29-1 | TGCAGCGCCCGAGAGGACAGCGTCTATGGCTACACCTTC | CSAREDSVYGYTF
. | . | TRBJ2-6 | TRBV7-3 | TGTGCCAGCAGCTTAGTGCTAGACGGGGCCAACGTCCTGACTTTC | CASSLVLDGANVLTF
TRBD2 | . | TRBJ2-1 | TRBV6-5 | TGTGCCAGCAGTTACTCGGGGACTAGCGGGCTGAATGAGCAGTTCTTC | CASSYSGTSGLNEQFF
TRBD1 | . | TRBJ1-1 | TRBV19 | TGTGCCAGTAGGCGACAGGGGGCGGCAGACACTGAAGCTTTCTTT | CASRRQGAADTEAFF
TRBD2 | . | TRBJ2-7 | TRBV6-6 | TGTGCCAGCAGTCTCCACCTGGGACTAGCGGTTTACGAGCAGTACTTC | CASSLHLGLAVYEQYF
. | . | TRBJ1-1 | TRBV27 | TGTGCCAGCAGTTTAGAGGGCTACGGATTCGAAGCTTTCTTT | CASSLEGYGFEAFF
TRBD2 | . | TRBJ2-7 | TRBV27 | TGTGCCAGCAGTTCGGGACTAGCGGGAGGATCCGAGCAGTACTTC | CASSSGLAGGSEQYF
. | . | TRBJ2-7 | TRBV6-1 | TGTGCCAGCAGTGTGCGGATTTCCTACGAGCAGTACTTC | CASSVRISYEQYF
. | . | TRBJ2-2 | TRBV6-4 | TGTGCCAGCAGTGACGGGGACACCGGGGAGCTGTTTTTT | CASSDGDTGELFF
. | . | TRBJ2-1 | TRBV7-9 | TGTGCCAGCAGACCCGGAGGGGAGCAGTTCTTC | CASRPGGEQFF
. | . | TRBJ2-1 | TRBV7-9 | TGTGCCAGCGGGACCCCCGAGTACAATGAGCAGTTCTTC | CASGTPEYNEQFF
. | . | TRBJ1-6 | TRBV4-2 | TGTGCCAGCAGCCAAGAGGGAGAATCCTATAATTCACCCCTCCACTTT | CASSQEGESYNSPLHF
. | . | TRBJ2-7 | TRBV4-3 | TGCGCCAGCAGCCAAGAGACTCGAAGGGGGCAGTACTTC | CASSQETRRGQYF
. | once | TRBJ2-7 | TRBV7-2 | TGTGCCAGCAGCCCGGACTATCTCTCCTACGAGCAGTACTTC | CASSPDYLSYEQYF
. | . | TRBJ1-2 | TRBV6-1 | TGTGCCAGCAGTGAACAGGGGAGCTATGGCTACACCTTC | CASSEQGSYGYTF
. | . | TRBJ1-5 | TRBV6-4 | TGTGCCAGCAGTGTGGATAGCAATCAGCCCCAGCATTTT | CASSVDSNQPQHF
. | . | TRBJ2-3 | TRBV4-3 | TGCGCCAGCAGCCAAGTTTCCGACAGGTTCACAGATACGCAGTATTTT | CASSQVSDRFTDTQYF
. | . | TRBJ1-3 | TRBV21-1 | TGTGCCAGCAGCAAAGCCAGGGGGCTAGGAAACACCATATATTTT | CASSKARGLGNTIYF
. | . | TRBJ1-6 | TRBV5-1 | TGCGCCAGCAGGGAGGGGAATTCACCCCTCCACTTT | CASREGNSPLHF
. | . | TRBJ2-5 | TRBV9 | TGTGCCAGCAGCGTAGTAGGAGCGACACAAGAGACCCAGTACTTC | CASSVVGATQETQYF
. | few | TRBJ2-2 | TRBV5-6 | TGTGCCAGCAGGGGGGCGGGATCCCTTGGCACCGGGGAGCTGTTTTTT | CASRGAGSLGTGELFF
. | . | TRBJ2-1 | TRBV6-5 | TGTGCCAGCAGGAGCCCCGGGAGCCATGAGCAGTTCTTC | CASRSPGSHEQFF
TRBD2 | . | TRBJ2-3 | TRBV9 | TGTGCCAGCAGCGTAGGAGGCGGGAGGGATAGCACAGATACGCAGTATTTT | CASSVGGGRDSTDTQYF
TRBD1 | . | TRBJ2-1 | TRBV5-1 | TGCGCCAGCAGCTTGCAGGACAGGCTGGATTACAATGAGCAGTTCTTC | CASSLQDRLDYNEQFF
TRBD2 | . | TRBJ2-4 | TRBV5-5 | TGTGCCAGCAGCCCTGGACTAGCTAAAAACATTCAGTACTTC | CASSPGLAKNIQYF
TRBD2 | . | TRBJ2-7 | TRBV10-3 | TGTGCCATCAGGGGGGCCGGGACTAGCGGCTACGAGCAGTACTTC | CAIRGAGTSGYEQYF
. | . | TRBJ1-2 | TRBV11-3 | TGTGCCAGCAGCTTCACAACCGACAACAGGGCCGTAAGCTACACCTTC | CASSFTTDNRAVSYTF
. | . | TRBJ2-7 | TRBV6-1 | TGTGCCAGCAGTGAAAGGGCTACTCGGCAGTACTTC | CASSERATRQYF
TRBD1 | once | TRBJ2-2 | TRBV11-1 | TGTGCCAGCAGCCCCCGGGACAGACGGACCGGGGAGCTGTTTTTT | CASSPRDRRTGELFF
TRBD1 | . | TRBJ2-5 | TRBV9 | TGTGCCAGCAGCGGACCTAAACGGGACAGCCAAGAGACCCAGTACTTC | CASSGPKRDSQETQYF
TRBD1 | . | TRBJ2-7 | TRBV5-5 | TGTGCCAGCAGCTTTCGGACAGGGAGGATCTACGAGCAGTACTTC | CASSFRTGRIYEQYF
. | medium-sized | TRBJ1-1 | TRBV6-1 | TGTGCCAGCAGTGAAGGAGGGGGGAACACTGAAGCTTTCTTT | CASSEGGGNTEAFF